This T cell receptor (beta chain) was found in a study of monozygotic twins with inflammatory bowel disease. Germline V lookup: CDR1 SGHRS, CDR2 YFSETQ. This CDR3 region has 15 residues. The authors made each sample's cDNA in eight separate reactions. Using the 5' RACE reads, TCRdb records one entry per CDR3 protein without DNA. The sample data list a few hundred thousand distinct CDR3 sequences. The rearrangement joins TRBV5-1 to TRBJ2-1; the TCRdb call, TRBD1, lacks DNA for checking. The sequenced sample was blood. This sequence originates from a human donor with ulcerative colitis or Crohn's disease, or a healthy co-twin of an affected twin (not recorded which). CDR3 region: CASSLGSRAPNEQFF.